The source of this TCR beta chain is a study of a mutant IDH1 vaccine in newly diagnosed glioma. Study-wide context: Patients arrived already treated with radiotherapy, temozolomide, or both, most having had both.

On this clone: Its antigen is as yet unknown.

Germline CDR1 SGHNT, CDR2 YYREEE (reference sequence). The V and J ends lost 2 bases and 3 bases respectively, with 14 bases between them. The CDR3 totals 15 residues. Only in-frame clones appear in the TCRdb table, and some are missing; sequencing was by immunoSEQ multiplex PCR. The sample contains some 130,000 clones, around 80% of which appear only once. The time point is: week 11, during vaccination. What each vaccine dose contained was 300 ug of mutant IDH1 20-mer peptide, accompanied by topical imiquimod. The chain is built from TRBV5-4 and TRBJ1-2; D is undetermined. This clonotype originated in a middle-aged man with glioma. The specimen was PBMCs, collected from a glioma patient whose treatment included an IDH1 peptide vaccine. CDR3 residues: CASSLGSLLDYGYTF. The CDR3 coding sequence is TGTGCCAGCAGCTTAGGGTCCCTACTCGACTATGGCTACACCTTC. Drawing the rest from reference TRBV5-4 and TRBJ1-2, the complete variable domain is ETGVTQSPTHLIKTRGQQVTLRCSSQSGHNTVSWYQQALGQGPQFIFQYYREEENGRGNFPPRFSGLQFPNYSSELNVNALELDDSALYLCASSLGSLLDYGYTFGSGTRLTVV.